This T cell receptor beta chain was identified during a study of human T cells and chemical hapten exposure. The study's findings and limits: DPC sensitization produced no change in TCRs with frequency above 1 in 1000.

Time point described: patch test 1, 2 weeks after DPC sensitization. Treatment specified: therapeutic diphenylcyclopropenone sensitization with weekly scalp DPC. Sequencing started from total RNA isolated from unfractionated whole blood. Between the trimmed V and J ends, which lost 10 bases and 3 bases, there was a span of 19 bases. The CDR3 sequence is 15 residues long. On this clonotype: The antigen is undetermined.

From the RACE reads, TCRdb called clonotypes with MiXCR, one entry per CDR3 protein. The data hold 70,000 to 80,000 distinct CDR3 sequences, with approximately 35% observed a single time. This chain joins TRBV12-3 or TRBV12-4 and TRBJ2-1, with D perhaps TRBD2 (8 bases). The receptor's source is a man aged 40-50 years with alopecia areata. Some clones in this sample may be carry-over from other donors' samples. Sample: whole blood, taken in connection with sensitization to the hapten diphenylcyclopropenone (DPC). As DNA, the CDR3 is TGTGCCACCAACGAGGGGGCGGGAGGCTACAATGAGCAGTTCTTC. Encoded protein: CATNEGAGGYNEQFF.